One sample yielded the 5 T cell receptor beta chains listed below, sequenced in a study of T cell repertoires in cytomegalovirus infection. TCRdb redid the calling of the reads with MiXCR, one entry per CDR3 protein. Of about 450,000 distinct CDR3 sequences listed, roughly 30% were seen once; the top ten hold 12% to 15%. Sequenced: PBMCs. The origin of the receptors is a human donor in good health (CMV status not recorded). Some clones in this sample may be carry-over from other donors' samples.

The chain uses TRBV29-1 and TRBJ2-3; D gene ambiguous. CDR3 length: 13 residues. CDR1 is SQVTM, CDR2 ANQGSEA, per germline. Trimming removed 3 bases at V and 0 bases at J, with 7 bases between. CDR3 bases: TGCAGCGTTGACCCCCGCAGCACAGATACGCAGTATTTT. Amino acid sequence: CSVDPRSTDTQYF.

V usage is TRBV25-1 and J usage is TRBJ1-5, with unresolved D. This CDR3 has 12 residues. Deletions cut 5 bases from V and 8 bases from J, with 10 bases between. Germline V lookup: CDR1 MGHDK, CDR2 SYGVNS. CDR3: CASSHLDEPQHF. The CDR3 DNA follows: TGTGCCAGCAGTCACCTAGACGAGCCCCAGCATTTT.

The rearrangement links TRBV27 to TRBJ2-3, with 15 bases that match TRBD2. CDR1 is MNHEY, CDR2 SMNVEV, per germline (reference sequence). J was trimmed by 4 bases and V by 0 bases; bases with no gene match: 8. The CDR3 totals 19 residues. CDR3 region: CASSLSQGLAGGPADTQYF. CDR3 nucleotide sequence: TGTGCCAGCAGTTTATCCCAGGGACTAGCGGGGGGACCCGCAGATACGCAGTATTTT.

The chain uses TRBV29-1 and TRBJ1-1; 9 bases fit TRBD1. J gave up 1 base and V 6 bases, and 6 bases lay outside the gene matches. This CDR3 has 14 amino acids. From germline, CDR1 is SQVTM and CDR2 ANQGSEA. CDR3 nucleotides: TGCAGCGTAGCCGGGACAGGGTCGAACACTGAAGCTTTCTTT. Amino acids: CSVAGTGSNTEAFF.

CDR3 in amino acids: CASTQGRVTGNTIYF. The CDR3 DNA is TGTGCCTCAACACAGGGACGAGTGACTGGAAACACCATATATTTT. This chain links TRBV19 with TRBJ1-3; D is perhaps TRBD1 (6 bases). The germline CDR1 and CDR2 sequences are LNHDA and SQIVND (reference sequence). The CDR3 sequence is 15 residues long. Trimming removed 11 bases at V and 2 bases at J, with 19 bases between.